This entry lists 21 T cell receptor beta chains sequenced from one sample in a study of T cell responses to AZD1222 COVID-19 vaccine. The method was immunoSEQ multiplex PCR; TCRdb's version includes in-frame clones alone and lacks a portion of them. The sample carries about 99,000 clones, 75% to 95% recorded once. The material was peripheral blood, obtained on day 0 of AZD1222 vaccination. The receptors were sampled from an adult in good health.

In its sample, this clone was seen once. The chain couples TRBV19 to TRBJ2-7, with D uncertain. Germline V lookup: CDR1 LNHDA, CDR2 SQIVND (reference sequence). With 5 bases removed from V and 4 bases from J, the gap between germline ends came to 30 bases. CDR3 size: 19 residues. The CDR3 protein is CASSSPPSISGPSGYEQYF. In nucleotides, the CDR3 is TGTGCCAGTAGTTCCCCGCCTTCTATCTCCGGGCCCTCCGGGTACGAGCAGTACTTC.

The chain recombines TRBV7-3 with TRBJ2-1, with D possibly TRBD1 on 5 matching bases. The germline gives CDR1 SGHTA, CDR2 FQGTGA. V lost 1 base, J lost 8 bases, and 9 bases lay in between. The CDR3 is 13 amino acids. CDR3 loop: CASSLMGRHEQFF. CDR3 nucleotides: TGTGCCAGCAGCTTAATGGGGCGCCATGAGCAGTTCTTC.

The chain links TRBV28 to TRBJ1-1, with D possibly matching TRBD1 (5 bases). V lost 2 bases and J lost 4, with 8 bases in between. CDR3 length equals 13 residues. Germline V gene sequence: CDR1 MDHEN, CDR2 SYDVKM. In nucleotides, the CDR3 is TGTGCCAGCAGTTTAGTAGGGGCCACTGAAGCTTTCTTT. Residues: CASSLVGATEAFF.

The genes are TRBV7-6 and TRBJ1-1; D perhaps matches TRBD1 (5 bases). Trimming pared 2 bases from V and 0 bases from J, leaving 10 bases between. CDR3 length: 15 amino acids. Germline assignment: CDR1 SGHVS and CDR2 FNYEAQ. The CDR3 spells CASSLLQGVNTEAFF. In DNA, the CDR3 is TGTGCCAGCAGCTTACTCCAGGGTGTGAACACTGAAGCTTTCTTT.

The chain recombines TRBV30 with TRBJ1-1, with a tentative D call TRBD1 (5 bases). V was clipped by 4 bases and J by 5 bases, with 17 bases between them. Germline values: CDR1 GTSNPN, CDR2 SVGIG (reference sequence). CDR3 length: 14 amino acids. In DNA, the CDR3 is TGTGCCTGGAACCCGGGAGGGGTTGGTACTGAAGCTTTCTTT. It encodes CAWNPGGVGTEAFF. Full variable domain (remainder filled in from reference TRBV30 and TRBJ1-1): SQTIHQWPATLVQPVGSPLSLECTVEGTSNPNLYWYRQAAGRGLQLLFYSVGIGQISSEVPQNLSASRPQDRQFILSSKKLLLSDSGFYLCAWNPGGVGTEAFFGQGTRLTVV.

The rearrangement uses TRBV7-9 and TRBJ2-1; D is possibly TRBD2 (5 bases). Germline V gene sequence: CDR1 SEHNR, CDR2 FQNEAQ (reference sequence). The V and J ends lost 2 bases and 5 bases respectively, with 13 bases between them. The CDR3 runs 15 residues. CDR3 coding DNA: TGTGCCAGCAGCTTAAGTGGGAGCCGCCACAATGAGCAGTTCTTC. Encoded protein: CASSLSGSRHNEQFF.

This chain joins TRBV19 and TRBJ1-6; the D gene is possibly TRBD1 (5 bases). CDR3 size: 14 residues. From germline, CDR1 is LNHDA and CDR2 SQIVND (reference sequence). With 7 bases removed from V and 9 bases from J, the gap between germline ends came to 16 bases. The CDR3 loop is CASTGPGRGSPLHF. In DNA, the CDR3 is TGTGCCAGTACGGGGCCGGGACGCGGTTCACCCCTCCACTTT.

V and J are TRBV3-1 (or the pseudogene TRBV3-2) and TRBJ2-7, with 9 bases lining up with TRBD2. The J segment lost 1 base and the V segment lost 6 bases, leaving 16 bases of the junction unmatched. The CDR3 is made up of 18 amino acids. Per germline, CDR1 LGHDT and CDR2 YNNKEL (reference sequence). The CDR3 sequence is CASSRNSLPGLASYEQYF. CDR3 sequence (DNA): TGTGCCAGCAGTCGAAATTCCTTACCGGGACTAGCTTCCTACGAGCAGTACTTC.

The chain employs TRBV19 and TRBJ2-7, with 9 bases aligning to TRBD1. The CDR3 extends over 17 amino acids. Germline loops: CDR1 LNHDA, CDR2 SQIVND (reference sequence). V dropped 2 bases and J dropped 0; count of bases not matched to a gene: 8. CDR3 coding DNA: TGTGCCAGTAGTATAAGTGGGCCGGGACAGGGCTCCTACGAGCAGTACTTC. Translating gives CASSISGPGQGSYEQYF.

V usage is TRBV29-1 and J usage is TRBJ1-5; 8 positions agree with TRBD1. CDR1 SQVTM and CDR2 ANQGSEA come from the germline V gene. V gave up 6 bases and J gave up 3 bases; unmatched junction bases: 4. The CDR3 loop spans 13 amino acids. CDR3 in amino acids: CSVGDRNNQPQHF. CDR3 in DNA: TGCAGCGTCGGGGACAGGAACAATCAGCCCCAGCATTTT. The full variable domain, its missing parts supplied by reference TRBV29-1 and TRBJ1-5, is SAVISQKPSRDICQRGTSLTIQCQVDSQVTMMFWYRQQPGQSLTLIATANQGSEATYESGFVIDKFPISRPNLTFSTLTVSNMSPEDSSIYLCSVGDRNNQPQHFGDGTRLSIL.

This chain uses TRBV3-1 (or the pseudogene TRBV3-2) with TRBJ2-7; D assignment may be TRBD1 or TRBD2 (6 bases each). Germline V lookup: CDR1 LGHDT, CDR2 YNNKEL (reference sequence). Trimming shortened V by 1 base and J by 6 bases, and 19 bases separated the two germline ends. The CDR3 extends over 16 amino acids. This CDR3 is CASSQVGGLSVSEQYF. For the CDR3, the DNA is TGTGCCAGCAGCCAAGTCGGGGGCCTATCGGTAAGCGAGCAGTACTTC.

V and J are TRBV18 and TRBJ2-1; TRBD1 is a possible D gene (5 bases). V was clipped by 1 base and J by 7 bases, with 29 bases between them. Germline V gene lookup returns CDR1 KGHSH and CDR2 LQKENI. The CDR3 extends over 20 amino acids. The CDR3 sequence: CASSPRRVGSDELIGNEQFF. For the CDR3, the DNA is TGTGCCAGCTCACCACGCAGGGTAGGTTCCGACGAGCTGATAGGGAATGAGCAGTTCTTC.

This chain joins TRBV19 and TRBJ1-1, with D maybe TRBD1 (6 bases). Germline V gene data show CDR1 as LNHDA and CDR2 as SQIVND (reference sequence). CDR3 length: 14 residues. The V end was cut by 7 bases, the J end by 4 bases, with 16 bases between. The CDR3 reads CASNGGGRGTEAFF. As DNA, the CDR3 is TGTGCCAGTAATGGGGGCGGGCGTGGCACTGAAGCTTTCTTT. Combining the CDR3 with reference TRBV19 and TRBJ1-1 gives the whole variable domain DGGITQSPKYLFRKEGQNVTLSCEQNLNHDAMYWYRQDPGQGLRLIYYSQIVNDFQKGDIAEGYSVSREKKESFPLTVTSAQKNPTAFYLCASNGGGRGTEAFFGQGTRLTVV.

This chain links TRBV28 with TRBJ2-3; 7 bases are a match to TRBD1. The CDR3 covers 14 residues. Germline V gene lookup returns CDR1 MDHEN and CDR2 SYDVKM. J gave up 6 bases and V 8 bases, and 11 bases lay outside the gene matches. The CDR3 here is CASSPAGGYDTQYF. Here the CDR3 DNA reads TGTGCCAGCTCCCCGGCAGGGGGTTATGATACGCAGTATTTT.

V usage is TRBV30 and J usage is TRBJ1-1, with D possibly matching TRBD1 (5 bases). Trimming pared 3 bases from V and 0 bases from J, leaving 14 bases between. CDR1 is GTSNPN and CDR2 is SVGIG in the germline V gene (reference sequence). This CDR3 contains 15 residues. This chain's CDR3 is CAWSQQGLVNTEAFF. CDR3 coding DNA: TGTGCCTGGAGCCAGCAGGGCCTAGTGAACACTGAAGCTTTCTTT.

The table lists this clone with a few counts. The rearrangement uses TRBV12-3 or TRBV12-4 and TRBJ2-7, with D unresolved. The CDR3 is 13 residues long. Deletions cut 4 bases from V and 0 bases from J, with 7 bases between. CDR3 DNA sequence: TGTGCCAGCAGTTATTACGACTCCTACGAGCAGTACTTC. This encodes CASSYYDSYEQYF.

This clone was detected only a few times. V usage is TRBV5-1 and J usage is TRBJ2-7, with 8 positions matching TRBD2. With 4 bases clipped from V and 6 bases from J, the junction kept 6 bases outside the gene matches. CDR3 length equals 13 residues. The germline V gene encodes CDR1 SGHRS and CDR2 YFSETQ. The CDR3 DNA reads TGCGCCAGCAGCCCGGGGGGGGTTGGCGAGCAGTACTTC. This encodes CASSPGGVGEQYF.

The chain carries TRBV6-5 and TRBJ2-1; D is perhaps TRBD1 (6 bases). The V end lost 6 bases, the J end lost 9 bases, and 21 bases lay between the germline ends. This CDR3 region has 15 residues. From germline, CDR1 is MNHEY and CDR2 SVGAGI. In nucleotides, the CDR3 is TGTGCCAGCAGCCCCAATAGGTCAGGGGCGGGTGAGCAGTTCTTC. Amino acid sequence: CASSPNRSGAGEQFF.

V and J are TRBV18 and TRBJ2-1, with D perhaps matching TRBD1 (5 bases). Trimming stripped 3 bases from V and 2 bases from J, with 14 bases between. Germline V gene data show CDR1 as KGHSH and CDR2 as LQKENI. This CDR3 comprises 16 residues. The CDR3 DNA reads as TGTGCCAGCTCACCCAGGGCCCAGGTTGCCTACAATGAGCAGTTCTTC. It codes for CASSPRAQVAYNEQFF.

This chain joins TRBV7-9 and TRBJ2-5; maybe TRBD2 (5 bases). Germline V lookup: CDR1 SEHNR, CDR2 FQNEAQ (reference sequence). V was pared by 4 bases and J by 7 bases, with 19 bases between. There are 15 residues in the CDR3. The CDR3 bases are TGTGCCAGCAGCTCCCCCGGACTCCTACGGGGGACCCAGTACTTC. Protein: CASSSPGLLRGTQYF.

This chain links TRBV28 with TRBJ2-7; the D is unclear. Germline CDR1 reads MDHEN; CDR2 reads SYDVKM. Trimming removed 5 bases from V and 0 bases from J, with 20 bases in between. The length of the CDR3 is 17 residues. The CDR3 DNA reads as TGTGCCAGCAGTCTCCATATCCGCCAGGATTACTCCTACGAGCAGTACTTC. This gives the protein CASSLHIRQDYSYEQYF.